The T cell receptor beta chain under discussion was sequenced for a study of naive CD8 T cells in extremely preterm neonates. Regarding the study as a whole: Preterm neonates shared more CDR3 nucleotide sequences (about 2.5%) than older groups. Compared with all age groups, preterm neonates showed less repertoire richness. Preterm CDR3s were shorter than older groups', with fewer N additions and less trimming.

Trimming pared 3 bases from V and 5 bases from J, leaving 19 bases between. This CDR3 has 17 amino acids. Germline V gives CDR1 SNHLY, CDR2 FYNNEI. Libraries were prepared by immunoSEQ multiplex PCR; TCRdb keeps only in-frame clonotypes and omits some of them. The table includes fewer than 25,000 clones, around 88% detected once. In the case of this clone: Its antigen is undetermined.

Extremely preterm births at about 22-27 weeks of gestation supplied the samples. Pregnancies with fetal demise, active maternal HSV infection or known maternal HIV were excluded. Sorted naive CD8+ T cell numbers ranged ~17,000 to ~100,000. This chain uses TRBV2 with TRBJ2-2; maybe TRBD2 (6 bases). The sequenced material came from naive CD8+ T cells from cord blood. This TCR came from a boy who was born preterm. CDR3 bases: TGTGCCAGCAGTGAGCGCAGACCACTAGCTGAAACCGGGGAGCTGTTTTTT. This gives the protein CASSERRPLAETGELFF.